This TCR beta chain is drawn from a study of Graves' ophthalmopathy and Graves' hyperthyroidism. Study-level points and caveats: Sensitivity reached just under 90% and specificity roughly 81% for a 13-signature model separating ophthalmopathy from stable hyperthyroidism.

Those donors who had ophthalmopathy presented with moderate-to-severe activity, a CAS of ≥3, a NOSPECS of ≥4 and a duration under 3 months. The authors diagnosed from clinical symptoms, serum thyroxine, TRAb, thyroid ultrasound and orbital computed tomography. An approximately 10 ml volume of fresh peripheral blood provided the PBMCs. Germline V gives CDR1 DFQATT, CDR2 SNEGSKA (reference sequence). Trimming cost V 8 bases and J 3 bases, with 8 bases left between them. The CDR3 covers 11 residues. Transcripts of RNA were the source for amplifying TCR beta CDR3 regions. HTBI-primed RT-PCR formed the first round, and a multiplex PCR formed the second. Via MiXCR, TCRdb re-called the multiplex PCR reads, giving one row per CDR3 protein. The sample includes about 410,000 distinct CDR3 sequences, approximately 20% of them seen just once. This clonotype was observed many times. Its antigen is not identified.

This chain joins TRBV20-1 and TRBJ1-3; unclear D gene. The specimen sequenced was peripheral blood. This sequence was found in a woman under 30 with Graves' ophthalmopathy. The CDR3 region is CSLAGGNTIYF. CDR3 nucleotide sequence: TGCAGTTTAGCGGGTGGAAACACCATATATTTT.